Here is one T cell receptor beta chain with its context. Different DNA sequences within this sample yield the same CDR3. V was shortened by 0 bases and J by 4 bases, with 9 bases between the two germline ends. The CDR3 runs 13 residues. Germline V CDR1 and CDR2: GTSNPN, SVGIG (reference sequence). The sample originates from a study of shared clonotypes between healthy human individuals. Each subset's genomic DNA was split evenly across several immunoSEQ plates. The assay was immunoSEQ multiplex PCR, and TCRdb's table has in-frame clones only and misses some. In the table there are over 2 million clones, approximately 95% of which are singletons.

The chain employs TRBV30 and TRBJ2-5; possibly TRBD1 or TRBD2 for D (5 bases each). Source material: naive CD4+ T cells sorted from blood. As for subset: CD45RA+ positively selected. The receptor was isolated from a man aged 18 to 30 in good health. CDR3 bases: TGTGCCTGGAGTGTGCGTGGGGGAGAGACCCAGTACTTC. It translates to CAWSVRGGETQYF.